This is a list of T cell receptor beta chains from one sample in a study of human T cells and chemical hapten exposure. Using its own MiXCR run on the RACE reads, TCRdb lists one record per CDR3 protein. Of 40,000 or so distinct CDR3 sequences in the sample, over 9.5% were seen once. Sample: whole blood, taken in connection with sensitization to the hapten diphenylcyclopropenone (DPC). The origin of the receptors is a woman in her thirties or forties with alopecia areata. Some clones in this sample may be carry-over from other donors' samples. CDR3s include the opening cysteine and the closing phenylalanine or tryptophan. The order of the fields is clone size, D gene, V gene, CDR3 protein. A D gene is named only where the DNA matches it firmly. Clone size is shown for a subset of rows, as once, few, many or a class of expanded clone.

clone size: many
D gene: TRBD1
V gene: TRBV7-2
CDR3 protein: CASSLGGTGIVRKDNEQFF

clone size: medium-sized
D gene: NA
V gene: TRBV27
CDR3 protein: CASSPFLGYGYTF

clone size: many
D gene: NA
V gene: TRBV5-4
CDR3 protein: CASSGGTSYEQYF

clone size: few
D gene: TRBD1
V gene: TRBV7-2
CDR3 protein: CASRDRSYNSPLHF

clone size: many
D gene: TRBD1
V gene: TRBV29-1
CDR3 protein: CSVVDRAKNEQYF

clone size: few
D gene: NA
V gene: TRBV29-1
CDR3 protein: CSASPQAKNIQYF

clone size: NA
D gene: TRBD2
V gene: TRBV28
CDR3 protein: CASSSPTSTSGIGDTQYF

clone size: NA
D gene: TRBD1
V gene: TRBV29-1
CDR3 protein: CSVEGGDRVGNEQFF

clone size: NA
D gene: NA
V gene: TRBV10-3
CDR3 protein: CAISDALWGDTQYF

clone size: many
D gene: TRBD2
V gene: TRBV27
CDR3 protein: CASSHGGSSYNEQFF

clone size: few
D gene: TRBD1
V gene: TRBV7-9
CDR3 protein: CASSYSYGQGSSYEQYF

clone size: many
D gene: NA
V gene: TRBV7-3
CDR3 protein: CASSPTGQKNEKLFF

clone size: NA
D gene: NA
V gene: TRBV20-1
CDR3 protein: CSARPKLGSYEQYF

clone size: NA
D gene: TRBD2
V gene: TRBV28
CDR3 protein: CASSFLAGAYEQYF

clone size: many
D gene: TRBD2
V gene: TRBV28
CDR3 protein: CASSTPSGTNEQYF

clone size: once
D gene: NA
V gene: TRBV4-1
CDR3 protein: CASSQDPGAETQYF

clone size: NA
D gene: TRBD2
V gene: TRBV29-1
CDR3 protein: CSVVALAGGLFRDEQFF

clone size: few
D gene: TRBD2
V gene: TRBV18
CDR3 protein: CASSPPSWTSGANEQFF

clone size: many
D gene: NA
V gene: TRBV3-1
CDR3 protein: CASRHSGRTDTQYF

clone size: few
D gene: NA
V gene: TRBV12-3/TRBV12-4
CDR3 protein: CASSTAARNTGELFF

clone size: few
D gene: NA
V gene: TRBV28
CDR3 protein: CASNRPRRDHEQYF

clone size: NA
D gene: NA
V gene: TRBV5-5
CDR3 protein: CASSLRGRPYEQYF

clone size: NA
D gene: TRBD2
V gene: TRBV28
CDR3 protein: CASKTGTSGRTPFF

clone size: few
D gene: NA
V gene: TRBV7-9
CDR3 protein: CASSLTHLDNSPLHF

clone size: NA
D gene: NA
V gene: TRBV28
CDR3 protein: CASSATATYYGYTF

clone size: few
D gene: NA
V gene: TRBV9
CDR3 protein: CASSVAAVSSYEQYF

clone size: many
D gene: NA
V gene: TRBV6-4
CDR3 protein: CASGEGHTDTQYF

clone size: few
D gene: NA
V gene: TRBV7-8
CDR3 protein: CASSLGDGRELFF

clone size: few
D gene: NA
V gene: TRBV2
CDR3 protein: CASTRETQYF

clone size: NA
D gene: TRBD1
V gene: TRBV6-4
CDR3 protein: CASSRTGAADTQYF

clone size: many
D gene: TRBD1
V gene: TRBV2
CDR3 protein: CASTMDRVGTLSYEQYF

clone size: NA
D gene: TRBD2
V gene: TRBV29-1
CDR3 protein: CSGTSGSYEQYF

clone size: NA
D gene: NA
V gene: TRBV29-1
CDR3 protein: CSYGRGVNEQFF